This T cell receptor beta chain was sequenced for a study of T cells in Graves' hyperthyroidism and ophthalmopathy. From RNA transcripts, TCR beta CDR3 regions were amplified. The primer set for the first-round RT-PCR of the TCR CDR3 was HTBI. TCRdb itself ran the multiplex PCR reads through MiXCR, one entry per CDR3 protein. This sample carries about 550,000 distinct CDR3 sequences, less than 25% of them seen once, and the ten largest clones take approximately 25%. This clonotype showed up many times. Calling Graves' hyperthyroidism stable meant ophthalmopathy did not progress within 18 months. Patients with uncontrolled infections, other autoimmune diseases, pregnancy or lactation were excluded. Input material: blood. This receptor was obtained from a man younger than 35 with Graves' hyperthyroidism.

As DNA, the CDR3 is TGTGCCTGGAGTGTAGAAATTCGGCCCGGGGGCTACACCTTC. This gives the protein CAWSVEIRPGGYTF. The V call is TRBV30, the J call TRBJ1-2; D is uncertain. This CDR3 has 14 residues. V lost 0 bases to trimming and J lost 8 bases, with 16 bases between them. Germline CDR1 GTSNPN, CDR2 SVGIG (reference sequence).